A single sample is the source of the 26 T cell receptor beta chains below, sequenced in a study of cytomegalovirus exposure and HLA in healthy donors (dated by TCRdb to 2016 to 2017). Library construction relied on the immunoSEQ multiplex PCR assay. For the multiplex PCR, a mixture combining 60 forward primers for TCR Vbeta segments and 13 reverse primers for TCR Jbeta segments was used. TCRdb carries this immuneACCESS record with in-frame sequences only. Its versions omit some clonotypes, under half of them owing to an unresolved V gene in the studies checked, with the rest unexplained. The sample table contains 100,000 to 150,000 clones; only one count was recorded for approximately 80% of them. Of the sample, roughly 10% falls within the top ten clones. The specimen was PBMCs. The receptors originated from a male donor in good health and CMV-seropositive.

This rearrangement joins TRBV19 to TRBJ2-7, with 7 bases that match TRBD2. Germline V lookup: CDR1 LNHDA, CDR2 SQIVND (reference sequence). V dropped 1 base and J dropped 6; count of bases not matched to a gene: 9. The CDR3 loop spans 15 amino acids. The CDR3 is CASSIGEGPGGEQYF. The CDR3 DNA reads TGTGCCAGTAGTATAGGAGAGGGTCCGGGGGGCGAGCAGTACTTC.

This chain links TRBV27 with TRBJ2-7; 10 bases are a match to TRBD2. This CDR3 region has 16 residues. Germline V lookup: CDR1 MNHEY, CDR2 SMNVEV (reference sequence). The ends lost 3 bases at V and 1 base at J; junction bases unmatched: 6. The CDR3 here is CASSLSSGRRSYEQYF. CDR3 DNA: TGTGCCAGCAGTTTGTCTAGCGGGAGAAGGTCCTACGAGCAGTACTTC.

The J gene is TRBJ1-1, the V gene TRBV7-9; possible D gene TRBD1, 5 bases. V was clipped by 2 bases and J by 8 bases, with 9 bases between them. The CDR3 loop spans 12 amino acids. Germline V gene lookup returns CDR1 SEHNR and CDR2 FQNEAQ (reference sequence). DNA of the CDR3: TGTGCCAGCAGCTTAACAGGCTGGGAAGCTTTCTTT. It encodes CASSLTGWEAFF. The full variable domain, rest sourced from reference TRBV7-9 and TRBJ1-1, is DTGVSQNPRHKITKRGQNVTFRCDPISEHNRLYWYRQTLGQGPEFLTYFQNEAQLEKSRLLSDRFSAERPKGSFSTLEIQRTEQGDSAMYLCASSLTGWEAFFGQGTRLTVV.

Only one count was recorded for this clone. The chain is built from TRBV7-3 and TRBJ2-3; no firm D call. V dropped 5 bases and J dropped 6 bases, with 9 bases sitting between them. CDR1 SGHTA and CDR2 FQGTGA come from the germline V gene. This CDR3 comprises 12 residues. The CDR3 spells CASSLLGDTQYF. The DNA of the CDR3 is TGTGCCAGCAGCCTCCTGGGCGATACGCAGTATTTT.

This clone was seen more than once but under ten times. The rearrangement links TRBV6-6 to TRBJ1-4, with D possibly being TRBD1 (6 bases). Trimming cost V 0 bases and J 4 bases, with 9 bases left between them. Germline-derived CDR1 and CDR2 are MNHNY and SVGAGI (reference sequence). The CDR3 has 15 residues. This CDR3 reads CASSYSGQINEKLFF. The CDR3 DNA follows: TGTGCCAGCAGTTACTCAGGACAGATTAATGAAAAACTGTTTTTT.

The chain employs TRBV4-2 and TRBJ1-5, with TRBD1 identical over 7 bases. CDR1 and CDR2 (germline): LGHNA, YNFKEQ. The V segment lost 1 base and the J segment 9 bases; nucleotides outside the gene matches: 6. The CDR3 is 14 amino acids. The CDR3: CASSQVTGDAPQHF. CDR3 nucleotide sequence: TGTGCCAGCAGCCAAGTCACAGGGGATGCGCCCCAGCATTTT.

This rearrangement joins TRBV28 to TRBJ2-5, with D possibly being TRBD2 (5 bases). CDR1 and CDR2 (germline): MDHEN, SYDVKM. Trimming pared 6 bases from V and 4 bases from J, leaving 15 bases between. The length of the CDR3 is 14 residues. The chain's CDR3 is CASRLTREIETQYF. The CDR3 DNA follows: TGTGCCAGCAGGTTAACAAGGGAGATAGAGACCCAGTACTTC.

The gene calls are TRBV30 and TRBJ1-2; the D is unclear. The CDR3 sequence is 12 residues long. CDR1 is GTSNPN and CDR2 is SVGIG in the germline V gene (reference sequence). V gave up 2 bases and J gave up 4 bases, with 8 bases separating them. CDR3 sequence (DNA): TGTGCCTGGAGTCCGGGGATCTATGGCTACACCTTC. Translation: CAWSPGIYGYTF.

The chain uses TRBV12-5 and TRBJ2-7; TRBD1 agrees at 10 bases. There are 18 residues in the CDR3. CDR1 and CDR2 (germline): LGHNT, FRNRAP. Unmatched junction bases numbered 15, after V lost 5 bases and J lost 2 bases. CDR3 in amino acids: CASGPPGQGSSLPYEQYF. CDR3 DNA sequence: TGTGCTAGTGGTCCGCCGGGACAGGGGTCCTCGCTCCCCTACGAGCAGTACTTC.

On this clone itself: At one boundary the junction diverges from the germline segment, which might be a read error. The chain uses TRBV7-9 and TRBJ2-3, with TRBD2 identical over 8 bases. There are 15 residues in the CDR3. Germline V gene sequence: CDR1 SEHNR, CDR2 FQNEAQ (reference sequence). The CDR3 protein is CSSSLPLAGTDTQYF. The CDR3, as DNA: TGTTCCAGCAGCTTACCACTAGCGGGCACAGATACGCAGTATTTT.

This clone was recorded a few times. The chain uses TRBV19 and TRBJ2-7; TRBD2 matches 7 bases. Germline values: CDR1 LNHDA, CDR2 SQIVND (reference sequence). V gave up 3 bases and J gave up 5 bases; unmatched junction bases: 7. This CDR3 is 14 amino acids long. The CDR3: CASSISGNPDEQYF. In nucleotides, the CDR3 is TGTGCCAGTAGTATCAGCGGGAACCCTGACGAGCAGTACTTC.

The V call is TRBV7-8, the J call TRBJ2-7; 9 bases are shared with TRBD2. This CDR3 is 16 amino acids long. Germline assignment: CDR1 SGHVS and CDR2 FQNEAQ. V was pared by 2 bases and J by 3 bases, with 8 bases of the junction left unmatched. The CDR3 region has the DNA TGTGCCAGCAGCTTAAAATTCACAGCGGGAGGCTACGAGCAGTACTTC. It yields the protein CASSLKFTAGGYEQYF. The full variable domain, in which reference TRBV7-8 and TRBJ2-7 provide the parts outside the CDR3, is GAGVSQSPRYKVAKRGQDVALRCDPISGHVSLFWYQQALGQGPEFLTYFQNEAQLDKSGLPSDRFFAERPEGSVSTLKIQRTQQEDSAVYLCASSLKFTAGGYEQYFGPGTRLTVT.

This chain connects TRBV5-1 to TRBJ2-3, with D unresolved. The CDR3 totals 13 residues. Germline CDR1 SGHRS, CDR2 YFSETQ. V was pared by 2 bases and J by 4 bases, with 8 bases between. CDR3 nucleotides: TGCGCCAGCAGCTTACTCATAGCAGATACGCAGTATTTT. It encodes CASSLLIADTQYF.

In regard to this clone: An end of the junction does not agree with germline; a read error may underlie this. The chain couples TRBV7-7 to TRBJ2-5; possible D gene TRBD2, 6 bases. Per germline, CDR1 SSHAT and CDR2 FNYEAQ (reference sequence). This CDR3 has 15 residues. This CDR3 reads CASSLEGLVQETQYF. The CDR3 nucleotides read TGTGCTAGCAGCTTAGAGGGACTGGTTCAAGAGACCCAGTACTTC.

The chain joins TRBV6-4 to TRBJ1-2; the D is unclear. Trimming removed 4 bases from V and 4 bases from J, with 7 bases in between. Germline V CDR1 and CDR2: MRHNA, SNTAGT. This CDR3 is 12 amino acids long. This chain's CDR3 is CASSAGGYGYTF. The CDR3 DNA is TGTGCCAGCAGTGCCGGTGGCTATGGCTACACCTTC.

The chain uses TRBV10-3 and TRBJ1-1; possibly TRBD1 for D (6 bases). Germline CDR1 ENHRY, CDR2 SYGVKD. Trimming took 4 bases from V and 1 from J, leaving 13 bases between them. This CDR3 is built from 15 residues. The CDR3 reads CAISGSLQGNTEAFF. The CDR3 DNA follows: TGTGCCATCAGTGGCTCGTTACAGGGGAACACTGAAGCTTTCTTT.

The rearrangement links TRBV11-2 to TRBJ2-7; possibly TRBD1 for D (5 bases). This CDR3 comprises 13 residues. V was shortened by 1 base and J by 5 bases, with 9 bases between the two germline ends. Germline assignment: CDR1 SGHAT and CDR2 FQNNGV. CDR3 sequence reads: CASSLGQNNEQYF. CDR3 in DNA: TGTGCCAGCAGCTTAGGACAGAACAACGAGCAGTACTTC.

This clone came up a few times. J is TRBJ2-1 and V is TRBV11-2; D unclear. From germline, CDR1 is SGHAT and CDR2 FQNNGV. The CDR3 is 13 residues long. Trimming removed 1 base from V and 10 bases from J, with 11 bases in between. The CDR3 nucleotides are TGTGCCAGCAGCTTAGGGGCCCTACAGGAGCAGTTCTTC. Protein sequence: CASSLGALQEQFF.

This clone was recorded only once. The chain has TRBV28 and TRBJ1-4; 8 bases align to TRBD1. Germline loops: CDR1 MDHEN, CDR2 SYDVKM. V trimming: 5 bases; J trimming: 8 bases; junction bases outside the gene matches: 10. CDR3 length: 15 residues. DNA for the CDR3: TGTGCCAGCAGTATAACACAGGGGGTACGCGAAAAACTGTTTTTT. It encodes CASSITQGVREKLFF.

The chain links TRBV5-8 to TRBJ1-3; D unresolved. Germline assignment: CDR1 SGHTS and CDR2 YDEGEE. Trimming took off 4 bases at V and 4 bases at J, with 12 bases between the two ends. The CDR3 totals 14 residues. The CDR3, as DNA: TGTGCCAGCAGCCTACTCGGAGGGGGAAACACCATATATTTT. This encodes CASSLLGGGNTIYF.

The V call is TRBV5-1, the J call TRBJ1-5; the match to TRBD1 covers 8 bases. V lost 6 bases, J lost 4 bases, and 9 bases stayed unmatched. The germline V gene has CDR1 SGHRS and CDR2 YFSETQ. The CDR3 is 15 residues long. CDR3 in amino acids: CASNARGQINQPQHF. CDR3 DNA: TGCGCCAGCAACGCCAGGGGGCAAATAAATCAGCCCCAGCATTTT.

The CDR3: CASQLGPVGGEQYF. The CDR3 DNA is TGTGCCAGCCAGCTGGGCCCAGTCGGTGGCGAGCAGTACTTC. The chain employs TRBV27 and TRBJ2-7; D is unclear. V lost 8 bases and J 6 bases, leaving 20 bases between the germline ends. Germline loops: CDR1 MNHEY, CDR2 SMNVEV (reference sequence). The CDR3 has 14 amino acids.

V is TRBV11-2 and J is TRBJ1-2, with D unresolved. V dropped 1 base and J dropped 6 bases, with 9 bases sitting between them. Germline values: CDR1 SGHAT, CDR2 FQNNGV. CDR3 length: 13 amino acids. The CDR3, as DNA: TGTGCCAGCAGCTTAGGGACTCTGGATGGCTACACCTTC. Residues: CASSLGTLDGYTF.

This chain uses TRBV10-3 with TRBJ2-1; no clear D gene. CDR1 and CDR2 (germline): ENHRY, SYGVKD. This CDR3 comprises 14 residues. Trimming pared 10 bases from V and 0 bases from J, leaving 13 bases between. The CDR3 reads CATNQVGSYNEQFF. In nucleotides, the CDR3 is TGTGCCACCAATCAGGTAGGCTCCTACAATGAGCAGTTCTTC.

V usage is TRBV14 and J usage is TRBJ1-6; D not certain. Germline CDR1 and CDR2: SGHDN and FVKESK. This CDR3 spans 15 amino acids. The germline V and J ends were trimmed by 0 bases and 8 bases, with 11 bases remaining between them. CDR3 region: CASSQDRVEYSPLHF. In DNA, the CDR3 is TGTGCCAGCAGCCAAGACCGGGTAGAATATTCACCCCTCCACTTT.

This clone has just one count. V gene TRBV9 combines with J gene TRBJ2-5, with 16 bases identical to TRBD2. V shed 3 bases, J shed 1 base, and the junction held 12 bases outside the gene matches. Germline loops: CDR1 SGDLS, CDR2 YYNGEE. The length of the CDR3 is 20 residues. The DNA for the CDR3 is TGTGCCAGCAGCGGAGGCGCTGGGACTAGCGGGAGGGGTATCCAAGAGACCCAGTACTTC. It translates to CASSGGAGTSGRGIQETQYF.